These T cell receptor beta chains were read from a single sample in a study of Ad26.COV2.S vaccination and SARS-CoV-2 variants. TCRdb's table, derived via immunoSEQ multiplex PCR, lists solely in-frame clones and lacks some. This sample has under 150,000 clones, with about nine tenths found just once. The specimen was peripheral blood, collected after recovery from COVID-19. These receptors originate from a human donor who had recovered from COVID-19. CDR3s include the opening cysteine and the closing phenylalanine or tryptophan.

TRBJ1-6	TRBV4-3	CASSQSRYNSPLHF
TRBJ2-2	TRBV5-6	CASSPYLANPSTGELFF
TRBJ1-1	TRBV9	CASSESGTGEAFF
TRBJ1-4	TRBV7-9	CASSPPSKPEKLFF
TRBJ1-5	TRBV3-1/TRBV3-2	CASSHGQGDQPQHF
TRBJ1-1	TRBV11-2	CASSLRGRGDTEAFF
TRBJ1-3	TRBV4-1	CASSQPVRGPGSGNTIYF
TRBJ2-3	TRBV5-4	CASSSRTSGGSDTQYF
TRBJ2-1	TRBV7-8	CASSLSHAGGYNEQFF
TRBJ2-7	TRBV30	CAWSPGQGPEQYF
TRBJ2-5	TRBV3-1/TRBV3-2	CASSQDQQYRETQYF
TRBJ2-2	TRBV27	CASSGQITGELFF
TRBJ2-3	TRBV21-1	CASSRSQGWTDTQYF
TRBJ1-4	TRBV5-5	CASSSQATGGIGEKLFF
TRBJ2-7	TRBV7-2	CASSLSRTSPQQYF
TRBJ1-1	TRBV28	CASSRPTVMNTEAFF
TRBJ1-2	TRBV2	CASSGNGNYGYTF
TRBJ2-3	TRBV10-1	CASSEAGRVADTQYF
TRBJ1-2	TRBV28	CASIAAGDGYTF
TRBJ2-5	TRBV10-2	CASSEETQYF
TRBJ1-1	TRBV9	CASSVDRVATEAFF
TRBJ1-1	TRBV6-5	CASSSDRTTEAFF
TRBJ1-1	TRBV6-6	CASSYSTPQGTEAFF
TRBJ1-4	TRBV7-9	CASSLVYSTNEKLFF
TRBJ2-2	TRBV3-1/TRBV3-2	CASSQVLDPMAGELFF
TRBJ2-3	TRBV6-2/TRBV6-3	CASSYCGCGGSTDTQYF
TRBJ1-2	TRBV2	CASSPDPNYGYTF
TRBJ1-4	TRBV7-9	CASSFGLRELFF
TRBJ2-7	TRBV18	CASSPGTYEQYF
TRBJ2-1	TRBV30	CAWSVRSGNEQFF
TRBJ2-2	TRBV5-4	CASSSQRGGPNGELFF
TRBJ2-5	TRBV7-2	CASSLDSAGEGETQYF
TRBJ1-3	TRBV7-9	CAIGGQGPGNTIYF
TRBJ2-7	TRBV15	CATSRDRVSSYEQYF
TRBJ2-2	TRBV2	CASRQGRNGELFF